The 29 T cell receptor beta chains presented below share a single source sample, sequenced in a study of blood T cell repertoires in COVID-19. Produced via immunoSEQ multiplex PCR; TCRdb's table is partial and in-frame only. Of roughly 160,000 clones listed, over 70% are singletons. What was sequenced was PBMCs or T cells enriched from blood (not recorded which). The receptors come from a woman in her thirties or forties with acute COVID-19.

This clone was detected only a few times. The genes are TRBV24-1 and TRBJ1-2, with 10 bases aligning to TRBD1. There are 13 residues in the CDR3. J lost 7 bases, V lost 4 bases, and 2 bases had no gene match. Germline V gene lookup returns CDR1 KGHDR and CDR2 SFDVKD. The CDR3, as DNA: TGTGCCACCAGTGACCGGACAGGGGGTGGCTACACCTTC. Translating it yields CATSDRTGGGYTF.

The CDR3 nucleotides are TGTGCCAGAGCCCCAGGGTCTGGGTTCACTGAAGCTTTCTTT. Translation: CARAPGSGFTEAFF. The V gene is TRBV19, the J gene TRBJ1-1, with D maybe TRBD1 (5 bases). V lost 9 bases, J lost 4 bases, and 18 bases lay in between. The CDR3 has 14 residues. Germline V gene sequence: CDR1 LNHDA, CDR2 SQIVND (reference sequence).

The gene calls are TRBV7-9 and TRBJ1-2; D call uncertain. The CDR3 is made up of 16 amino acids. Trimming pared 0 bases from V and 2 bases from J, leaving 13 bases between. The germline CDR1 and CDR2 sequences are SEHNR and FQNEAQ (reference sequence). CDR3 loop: CASSLAVSAPNYGYTF. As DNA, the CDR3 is TGTGCCAGCAGCTTAGCCGTTAGCGCCCCAAACTATGGCTACACCTTC.

The CDR3 nucleotides are TGTGCCAGCAGCCAAGTGGGGACTAGGAAAAATGAGCAGTTCTTC. This translates into CASSQVGTRKNEQFF. V usage is TRBV3-1 (or the pseudogene TRBV3-2) and J usage is TRBJ2-1; 8 positions match TRBD2. The CDR3 has 15 amino acids. V lost 1 base, J lost 7 bases, and 6 bases stayed unmatched. Looked up from germline, CDR1 is LGHDT and CDR2 is YNNKEL (reference sequence).

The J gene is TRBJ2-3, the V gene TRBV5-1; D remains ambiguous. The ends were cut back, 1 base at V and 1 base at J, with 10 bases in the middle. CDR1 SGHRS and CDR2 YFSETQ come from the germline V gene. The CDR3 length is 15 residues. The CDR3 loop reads CASSLLGVRTDTQYF. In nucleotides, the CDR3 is TGCGCCAGCAGCTTGTTGGGCGTACGCACAGATACGCAGTATTTT. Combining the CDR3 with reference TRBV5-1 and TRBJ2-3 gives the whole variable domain KAGVTQTPRYLIKTRGQQVTLSCSPISGHRSVSWYQQTPGQGLQFLFEYFSETQRNKGNFPGRFSGRQFSNSRSEMNVSTLELGDSALYLCASSLLGVRTDTQYFGPGTRLTVL.

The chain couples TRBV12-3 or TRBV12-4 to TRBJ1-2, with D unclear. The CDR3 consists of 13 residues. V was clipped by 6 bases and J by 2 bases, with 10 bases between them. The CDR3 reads CASSRGTNYGYTF. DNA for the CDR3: TGTGCCAGCAGCCGCGGCACGAACTATGGCTACACCTTC.

CDR3 region: CASSQGFVQRYTYEQYF. CDR3 DNA sequence: TGTGCCAGCAGCCAAGGCTTCGTCCAGCGGTATACCTACGAGCAGTACTTC. V usage is TRBV3-1 (or the pseudogene TRBV3-2) and J usage is TRBJ2-7, with D possibly matching TRBD2 (5 bases). The CDR3 has 17 amino acids. The V end lost 1 base, the J end lost 2 bases, and 18 bases lay between the germline ends. The germline V gene encodes CDR1 LGHDT and CDR2 YNNKEL (reference sequence).

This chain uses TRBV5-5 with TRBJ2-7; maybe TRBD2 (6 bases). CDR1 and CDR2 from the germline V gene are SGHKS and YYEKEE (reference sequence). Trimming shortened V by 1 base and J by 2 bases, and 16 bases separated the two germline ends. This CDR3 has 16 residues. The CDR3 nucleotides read TGTGCCAGCAGCTTGCAGGCGGCTAGCGCAGCCTACGAGCAGTACTTC. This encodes CASSLQAASAAYEQYF.

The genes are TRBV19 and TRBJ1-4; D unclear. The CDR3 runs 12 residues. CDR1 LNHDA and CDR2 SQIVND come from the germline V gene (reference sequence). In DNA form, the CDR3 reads TGTCGCGGAGTAGCCCTTAATGAAAAACTGTTTTTT. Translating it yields CRGVALNEKLFF.

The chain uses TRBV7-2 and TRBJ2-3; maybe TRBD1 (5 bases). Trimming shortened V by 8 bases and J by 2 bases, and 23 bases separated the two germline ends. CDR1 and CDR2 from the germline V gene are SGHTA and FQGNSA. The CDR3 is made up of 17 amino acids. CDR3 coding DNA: TGTGCCAGCTCGAAAGTAGGGGTGTGGCGGAACACAGATACGCAGTATTTT. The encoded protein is CASSKVGVWRNTDTQYF.

DNA of the CDR3: TGTGCCAGCACGTACGGGGGAGCGGGCAAGGGAGAGCAGTTCTTC. This gives the protein CASTYGGAGKGEQFF. J is TRBJ2-1 and V is TRBV3-1 (or the pseudogene TRBV3-2); weak D call: TRBD2 (6 bases). With 7 bases removed from V and 10 bases from J, the gap between germline ends came to 23 bases. From germline, CDR1 is LGHDT and CDR2 YNNKEL (reference sequence). This CDR3 has 15 amino acids.

CDR3 in DNA: TGTGCCACCAGCAGTAGACTAGCGGGAGTAAACGAGCAGTACTTC. Protein sequence: CATSSRLAGVNEQYF. The V and J genes are TRBV15 and TRBJ2-7, with 12 bases identical to TRBD2. V lost 3 bases and J lost 5; bases outside the gene matches: 5. Germline CDR1 reads LNHNV; CDR2 reads YYDKDF (reference sequence). CDR3 length: 15 residues.

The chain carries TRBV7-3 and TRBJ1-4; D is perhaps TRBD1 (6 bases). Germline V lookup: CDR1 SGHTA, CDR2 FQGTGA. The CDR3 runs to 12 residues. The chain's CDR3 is CGDRRTNEKLFF. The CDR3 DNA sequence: TGTGGCGACAGGAGAACTAATGAAAAACTGTTTTTT.

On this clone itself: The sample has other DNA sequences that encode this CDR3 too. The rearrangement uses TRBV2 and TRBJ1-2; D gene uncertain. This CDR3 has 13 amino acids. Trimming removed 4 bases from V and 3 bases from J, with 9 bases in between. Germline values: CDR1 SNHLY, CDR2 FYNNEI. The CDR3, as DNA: TGTGCCAGCAGTGTCGGAACAGACTATGGCTACACCTTC. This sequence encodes CASSVGTDYGYTF. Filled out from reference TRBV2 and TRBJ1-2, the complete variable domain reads EPEVTQTPSHQVTQMGQEVILRCVPISNHLYFYWYRQILGQKVEFLVSFYNNEISEKSEIFDDQFSVERPDGSNFTLKIRSTKLEDSAMYFCASSVGTDYGYTFGSGTRLTVV.

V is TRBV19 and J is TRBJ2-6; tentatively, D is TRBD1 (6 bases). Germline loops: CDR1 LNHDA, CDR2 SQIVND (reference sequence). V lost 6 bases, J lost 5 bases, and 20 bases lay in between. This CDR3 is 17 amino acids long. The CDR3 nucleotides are TGTGCCAGTAGCCTAAGGGGGTCCCAGGGGTGGGCCAACGTCCTGACTTTC. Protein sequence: CASSLRGSQGWANVLTF.

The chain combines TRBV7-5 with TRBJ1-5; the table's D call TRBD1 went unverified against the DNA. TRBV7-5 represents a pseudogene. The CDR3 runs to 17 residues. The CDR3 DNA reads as TGTGCCAGAAGCTTAGTCTGGGGCGGAAGGAGCAATCAGCCCCAGCATTTT. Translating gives CARSLVWGGRSNQPQHF.

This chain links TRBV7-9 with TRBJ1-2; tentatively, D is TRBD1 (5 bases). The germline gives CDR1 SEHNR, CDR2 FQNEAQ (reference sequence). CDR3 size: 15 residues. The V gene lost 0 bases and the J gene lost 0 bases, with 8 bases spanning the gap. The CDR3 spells CASSLAQGSNYGYTF. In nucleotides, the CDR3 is TGTGCCAGCAGCTTAGCGCAGGGTTCTAACTATGGCTACACCTTC.

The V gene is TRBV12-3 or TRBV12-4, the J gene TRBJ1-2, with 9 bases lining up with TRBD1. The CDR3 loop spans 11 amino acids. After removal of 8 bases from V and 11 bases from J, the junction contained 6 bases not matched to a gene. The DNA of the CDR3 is TGTGCCAGCGGGACAGGGCTGAAGTACACCTTC. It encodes CASGTGLKYTF.

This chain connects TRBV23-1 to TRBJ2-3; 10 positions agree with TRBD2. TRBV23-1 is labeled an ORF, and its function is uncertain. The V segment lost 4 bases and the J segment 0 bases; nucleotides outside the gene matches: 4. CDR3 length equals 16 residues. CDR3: CASSLPTSGSTDTQYF. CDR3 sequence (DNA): TGCGCCAGCAGTCTCCCGACTAGCGGGAGCACAGATACGCAGTATTTT.

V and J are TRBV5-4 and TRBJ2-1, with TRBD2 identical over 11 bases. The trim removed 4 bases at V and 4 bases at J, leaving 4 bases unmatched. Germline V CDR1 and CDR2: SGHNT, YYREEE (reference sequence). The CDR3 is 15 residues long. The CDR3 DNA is TGTGCCAGCAGCCTCGGGACTAGCGGTTACAATGAGCAGTTCTTC. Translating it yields CASSLGTSGYNEQFF.

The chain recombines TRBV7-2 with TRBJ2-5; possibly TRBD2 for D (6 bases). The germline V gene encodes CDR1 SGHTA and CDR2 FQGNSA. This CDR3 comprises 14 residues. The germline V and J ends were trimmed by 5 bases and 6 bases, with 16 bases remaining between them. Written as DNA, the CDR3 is TGTGCCAGCAGCCCTCACACGGGAGTGAAGACCCAGTACTTC. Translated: CASSPHTGVKTQYF.

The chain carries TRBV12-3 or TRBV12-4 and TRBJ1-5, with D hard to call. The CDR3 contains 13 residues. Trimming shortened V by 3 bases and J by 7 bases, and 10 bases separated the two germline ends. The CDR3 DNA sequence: TGTGCCAGCAGTTTTGGGGAGCTGCAGCCCCAGCATTTT. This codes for CASSFGELQPQHF.

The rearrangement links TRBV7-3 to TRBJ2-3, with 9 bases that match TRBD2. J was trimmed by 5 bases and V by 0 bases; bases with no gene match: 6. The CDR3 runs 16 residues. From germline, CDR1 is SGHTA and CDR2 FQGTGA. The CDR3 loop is CASSLTAAAGGDTQYF. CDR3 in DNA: TGTGCCAGCAGCTTAACGGCCGCAGCGGGAGGAGATACGCAGTATTTT. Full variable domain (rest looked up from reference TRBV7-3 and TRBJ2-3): GAGVSQTPSNKVTEKGKYVELRCDPISGHTALYWYRQSLGQGPEFLIYFQGTGAADDSGLPNDRFFAVRPEGSVSTLKIQRTERGDSAVYLCASSLTAAAGGDTQYFGPGTRLTVL.

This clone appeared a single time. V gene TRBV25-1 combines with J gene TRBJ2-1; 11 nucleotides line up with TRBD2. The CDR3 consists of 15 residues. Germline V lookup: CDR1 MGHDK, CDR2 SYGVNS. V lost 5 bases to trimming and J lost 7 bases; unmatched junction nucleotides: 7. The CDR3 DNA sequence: TGTGCCAGCAGTCCCACTAGCGGGAGCTTTAATGAGCAGTTCTTC. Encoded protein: CASSPTSGSFNEQFF.

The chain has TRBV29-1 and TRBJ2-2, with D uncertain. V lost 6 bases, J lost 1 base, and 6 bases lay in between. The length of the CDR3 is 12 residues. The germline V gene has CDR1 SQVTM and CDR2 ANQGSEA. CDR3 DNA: TGCAGCGTCCCCGGGAACACCGGGGAGCTGTTTTTT. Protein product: CSVPGNTGELFF.

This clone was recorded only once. In nucleotides, the CDR3 is TGTGCCAGTAGTATCGCCCTTGGGGGCGGAAACACTGAAGCTTTCTTT. It specifies CASSIALGGGNTEAFF. The genes are TRBV19 and TRBJ1-1; tentatively, D is TRBD1 (6 bases). The ends were cut back, 3 bases at V and 2 bases at J, with 16 bases in the middle. Looked up from germline, CDR1 is LNHDA and CDR2 is SQIVND (reference sequence). CDR3 length: 16 residues.

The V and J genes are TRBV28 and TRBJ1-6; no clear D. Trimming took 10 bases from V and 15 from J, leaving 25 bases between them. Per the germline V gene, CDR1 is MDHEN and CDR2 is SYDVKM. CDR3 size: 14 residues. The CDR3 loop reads CATSTRHSGEFLHF. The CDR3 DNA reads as TGTGCCACCTCAACCCGGCACAGTGGCGAGTTCCTCCACTTT.

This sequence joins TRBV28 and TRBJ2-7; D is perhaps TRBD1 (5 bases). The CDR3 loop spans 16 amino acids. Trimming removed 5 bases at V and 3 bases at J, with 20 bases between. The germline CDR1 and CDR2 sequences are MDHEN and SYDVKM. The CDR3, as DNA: TGTGCCAGCAGTGACCCTGGACATCATAGGGACTACGAGCAGTACTTC. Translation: CASSDPGHHRDYEQYF.

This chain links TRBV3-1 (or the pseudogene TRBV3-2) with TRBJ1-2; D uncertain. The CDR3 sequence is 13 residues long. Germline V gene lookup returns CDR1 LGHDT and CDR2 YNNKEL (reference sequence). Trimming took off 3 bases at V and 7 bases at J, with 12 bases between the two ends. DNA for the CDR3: TGTGCCAGCAGCCAGGGAGGCAAAACTGGCTACACCTTC. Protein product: CASSQGGKTGYTF.